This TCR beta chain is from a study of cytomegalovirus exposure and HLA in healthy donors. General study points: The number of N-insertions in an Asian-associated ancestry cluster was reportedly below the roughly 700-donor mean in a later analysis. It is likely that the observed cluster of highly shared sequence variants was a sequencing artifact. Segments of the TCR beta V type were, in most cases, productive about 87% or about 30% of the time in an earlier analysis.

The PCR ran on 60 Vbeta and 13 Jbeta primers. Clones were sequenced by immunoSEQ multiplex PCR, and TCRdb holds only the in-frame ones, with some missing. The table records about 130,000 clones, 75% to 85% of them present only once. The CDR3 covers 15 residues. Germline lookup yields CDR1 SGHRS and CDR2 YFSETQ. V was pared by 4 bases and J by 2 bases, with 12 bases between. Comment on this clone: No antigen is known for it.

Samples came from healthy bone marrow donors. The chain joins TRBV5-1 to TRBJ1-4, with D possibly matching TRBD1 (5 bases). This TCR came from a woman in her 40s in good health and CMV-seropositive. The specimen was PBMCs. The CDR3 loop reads CASSPTGDTNEKLFF. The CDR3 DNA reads TGCGCCAGCAGCCCTACAGGAGATACTAATGAAAAACTGTTTTTT.